This is a list of T cell receptor beta chains from one sample in a study of siplizumab effects on memory and regulatory T cells. Repertoires were generated with immunoSEQ multiplex PCR, while TCRdb's copy carries only in-frame clones and drops some. Of around 100,000 clones listed, approximately 94% are singletons. Source material: non-Treg CD4+ T cells sorted from blood. The receptors were gathered from a human donor in good health. Both conserved end residues are part of each CDR3. Fields, in order: D gene, V gene, J gene, clone size, CDR3 DNA, CDR3 protein. The D gene is left open where the match is weak. For some rows the clone size is stated as once, few or many, or as a class when expanded; others skip it.

D gene: .
V gene: TRBV2
J gene: TRBJ2-5
clone size: once
CDR3 DNA: TGTGCCAGCAGTGAGCCACTCACCCAAGAGACCCAGTACTTC
CDR3 protein: CASSEPLTQETQYF

D gene: TRBD1
V gene: TRBV2
J gene: TRBJ1-1
clone size: .
CDR3 DNA: TGTGCCAGCAACCGGGACAGCTTGATTGAAGCTTTCTTT
CDR3 protein: CASNRDSLIEAFF

D gene: TRBD2
V gene: TRBV7-9
J gene: TRBJ2-1
clone size: .
CDR3 DNA: TGTGCCAGCAGCTTAGCTAGCGGGCTAACACCGAGTAAGTTCTTC
CDR3 protein: CASSLASGLTPSKFF

D gene: TRBD1
V gene: TRBV28
J gene: TRBJ2-7
clone size: .
CDR3 DNA: TGTGCCAGCAGCTACGACAGGGTAGGGGAGCAGTACTTC
CDR3 protein: CASSYDRVGEQYF

D gene: .
V gene: TRBV6-5
J gene: TRBJ2-2
clone size: .
CDR3 DNA: TGTGCCAGCAGTTTCCTTTACCGACAGTCCCCCGGGGAGCTGTTTTTT
CDR3 protein: CASSFLYRQSPGELFF

D gene: .
V gene: TRBV4-2
J gene: TRBJ2-3
clone size: .
CDR3 DNA: TGTGCCAGCAGCCAAGATGGGACTAGCACAGATACGCAGTATTTT
CDR3 protein: CASSQDGTSTDTQYF

D gene: .
V gene: TRBV9
J gene: TRBJ1-4
clone size: .
CDR3 DNA: TGTGCCAGCAGCCCCCGTGTTGCAACTAATGAAAAACTGTTTTTT
CDR3 protein: CASSPRVATNEKLFF

D gene: .
V gene: TRBV19
J gene: TRBJ2-5
clone size: .
CDR3 DNA: TGTGCCAGTAGTCCCGGTTATTACCAAGAGACCCAGTACTTC
CDR3 protein: CASSPGYYQETQYF

D gene: .
V gene: TRBV7-9
J gene: TRBJ2-7
clone size: .
CDR3 DNA: TGTGCCAGCAGCTTATCCAGATCCTACGAGCAGTACTTC
CDR3 protein: CASSLSRSYEQYF

D gene: .
V gene: TRBV5-4
J gene: TRBJ2-7
clone size: .
CDR3 DNA: TGTGCCAGCAGCTTGTCTCCCTCCACTGCCGAGGACTCCTACGAGCAGTACTTC
CDR3 protein: CASSLSPSTAEDSYEQYF

D gene: .
V gene: TRBV11-2
J gene: TRBJ1-2
clone size: once
CDR3 DNA: TGTGCCAGCAGCATGGACAGAGAGTATGGCTACACCTTC
CDR3 protein: CASSMDREYGYTF

D gene: TRBD1
V gene: TRBV27
J gene: TRBJ2-2
clone size: .
CDR3 DNA: TGTGCCAGCAGTTTGGGACAGGGGAGTTATACCGGGGAGCTGTTTTTT
CDR3 protein: CASSLGQGSYTGELFF

D gene: TRBD1
V gene: TRBV2
J gene: TRBJ2-6
clone size: few
CDR3 DNA: TGTGCCAGCAACGACAGGGCTGGGGCCAACGTCCTGACTTTC
CDR3 protein: CASNDRAGANVLTF

D gene: .
V gene: TRBV5-4
J gene: TRBJ2-7
clone size: .
CDR3 DNA: TGTGCCAGCAGCTTTAAGCAGGGCGGCGAAAACGAGCAGTACTTC
CDR3 protein: CASSFKQGGENEQYF

D gene: .
V gene: TRBV15
J gene: TRBJ1-3
clone size: .
CDR3 DNA: TGTGCCACCAGCGCCAAGGCCTCAGGAAACACCATATATTTT
CDR3 protein: CATSAKASGNTIYF

D gene: TRBD1
V gene: TRBV4-1
J gene: TRBJ2-3
clone size: .
CDR3 DNA: TGCGCCAGCAGCCCGAACGACAGGGGAAGTAGCACAGATACGCAGTATTTT
CDR3 protein: CASSPNDRGSSTDTQYF

D gene: TRBD1
V gene: TRBV2
J gene: TRBJ1-4
clone size: once
CDR3 DNA: TGTGCCAGCAGTGCCTTTGTGGTGGCAGGGGGCGATGATGAAAAACTGTTTTTT
CDR3 protein: CASSAFVVAGGDDEKLFF

D gene: TRBD2
V gene: TRBV5-6
J gene: TRBJ2-5
clone size: .
CDR3 DNA: TGTGCCAGCAGCGTACCAGGACTAGCGGGAGAAAAAGGTGAGACCCAGTACTTC
CDR3 protein: CASSVPGLAGEKGETQYF

D gene: .
V gene: TRBV15
J gene: TRBJ1-4
clone size: .
CDR3 DNA: TGTGCCACCAGCATAACGGGGCACGCAAGTAGTGAAAAACTGTTTTTT
CDR3 protein: CATSITGHASSEKLFF

D gene: .
V gene: TRBV2
J gene: TRBJ2-7
clone size: .
CDR3 DNA: TGTGCCAGCAGTGTAGGCAGGGTTCGGGTGCAGTACTTC
CDR3 protein: CASSVGRVRVQYF

D gene: .
V gene: TRBV19
J gene: TRBJ1-5
clone size: few
CDR3 DNA: TGTGCCAGTAGTAATAGCAATCAGCCCCAGCATTTT
CDR3 protein: CASSNSNQPQHF

D gene: .
V gene: TRBV28
J gene: TRBJ2-7
clone size: .
CDR3 DNA: TGTGCCAGCCGGAGGGGTTCGGTCTACGAGCAGTACTTC
CDR3 protein: CASRRGSVYEQYF

D gene: TRBD1
V gene: TRBV2
J gene: TRBJ2-6
clone size: .
CDR3 DNA: TGTGCCAGCAGAGGACAGGGGCCATCTGGGGCCAACGTCCTGACTTTC
CDR3 protein: CASRGQGPSGANVLTF

D gene: TRBD2
V gene: TRBV7-9
J gene: TRBJ2-1
clone size: once
CDR3 DNA: TGTGCCAGCAGCAAAACTAGCGGGAGTATCGACAATGAGCAGTTCTTC
CDR3 protein: CASSKTSGSIDNEQFF

D gene: .
V gene: TRBV6-5
J gene: TRBJ2-3
clone size: .
CDR3 DNA: TGTGCCAGCTTCCCTTTGACAGCCAACACAGATACGCAGTATTTT
CDR3 protein: CASFPLTANTDTQYF

D gene: TRBD1
V gene: TRBV5-1
J gene: TRBJ1-6
clone size: .
CDR3 DNA: TGCGCCAGCAGAGGGACAGGGGAGTGGTCACCCCTCCACTTT
CDR3 protein: CASRGTGEWSPLHF